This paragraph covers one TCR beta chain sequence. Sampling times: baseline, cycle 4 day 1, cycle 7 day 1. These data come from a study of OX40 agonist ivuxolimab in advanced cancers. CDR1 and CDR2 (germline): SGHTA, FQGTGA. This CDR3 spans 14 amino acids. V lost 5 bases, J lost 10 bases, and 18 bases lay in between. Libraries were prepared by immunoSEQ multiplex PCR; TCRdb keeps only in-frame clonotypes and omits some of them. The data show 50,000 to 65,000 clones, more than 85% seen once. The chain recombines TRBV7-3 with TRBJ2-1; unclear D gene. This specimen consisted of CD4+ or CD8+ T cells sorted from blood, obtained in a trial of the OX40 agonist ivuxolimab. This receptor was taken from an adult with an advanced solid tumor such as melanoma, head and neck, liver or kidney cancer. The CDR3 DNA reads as TGTGCCAGCAGCCCAATGGGTTATGATGAGGAGCAGTTCTTC. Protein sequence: CASSPMGYDEEQFF.